A selection of T cell receptor beta chains follows, all from one sample in a study of shared T cell receptors in the human thymus. The repertoire was sequenced with immunoSEQ multiplex PCR; TCRdb's copy has only in-frame clones and lacks some. This table holds hundreds of thousands of clones, over 75% found once. The same data also went into a second study, on human thymus T cells.

Source material: thymocytes. The source of these receptors is a boy under two years old with a congenital heart defect. Each CDR3 is given with its conserved first and last residue. The order of the fields is clone size, J gene, V gene, D gene, CDR3 DNA, CDR3 protein. The D gene is left open where the match is weak. Size is omitted from some rows. Given values are once, few, many or a class for expanded clones.

. | TRBJ1-3 | TRBV13 | . | TGTGCCAGCAGCTTAGGGCGGACTGGAAACACCATATATTTT | CASSLGRTGNTIYF
. | TRBJ1-1 | TRBV14 | . | TGTGCCAGCAGCCAACTATCGGGAGAGACTGAAGCTTTCTTT | CASSQLSGETEAFF
. | TRBJ1-3 | TRBV19 | . | TGTGCCAGTAGTATTGGCCCAGGGTCTTCCTTCTCTGGAAACACCATATATTTT | CASSIGPGSSFSGNTIYF
. | TRBJ2-3 | TRBV19 | . | TGTGCCAGTAGCCCGGGGGTAACTAGCACAGATACGCAGTATTTT | CASSPGVTSTDTQYF
. | TRBJ2-1 | TRBV18 | TRBD2 | TGTGCCAGCTCACCACGGAGACTAGCGAGTGAGCAGTTCTTC | CASSPRRLASEQFF
. | TRBJ2-7 | TRBV15 | TRBD1 | TGTGCCACCAGCAGAGAGGGGACAGGAGATCGTTACGAGCAGTACTTC | CATSREGTGDRYEQYF
. | TRBJ2-7 | TRBV7-6 | TRBD1 | TGTGCCAGCAGCCCCCGGGACAGCCGCTACGAGCAGTACTTC | CASSPRDSRYEQYF
. | TRBJ1-2 | TRBV10-3 | TRBD1 | TGTGCCATCAGGGGGGACAGAGACTATGGCTACACCTTC | CAIRGDRDYGYTF
. | TRBJ2-7 | TRBV2 | . | TGTGCCAGTGGCACCGGAGTAATCAGCTACGAGCAGTACTTC | CASGTGVISYEQYF
. | TRBJ2-7 | TRBV5-4 | TRBD2 | TGTGCCAGCAGCTCAAATAGCGGGCCTGCCTCCTACGAGCAGTACTTC | CASSSNSGPASYEQYF
. | TRBJ1-2 | TRBV28 | TRBD1 | TGTGCCAGCAGTTTGGGGCAGGGGGCAGATGGCTACACCTTC | CASSLGQGADGYTF
. | TRBJ2-1 | TRBV27 | TRBD1 | TGTGCCAGCAGAGACGGGACAGGGAGGCCGGTCTTCTCCTACAATGAGCAGTTCTTC | CASRDGTGRPVFSYNEQFF
few | TRBJ1-4 | TRBV29-1 | . | TGCAGCGTCGAACGGCGGGCGGGTGAAAAACTGTTTTTT | CSVERRAGEKLFF
. | TRBJ2-7 | TRBV28 | TRBD1 | TGTGCCAGCAGTTCGGGACAGGGTGTCCACGAGCAGTACTTC | CASSSGQGVHEQYF
. | TRBJ2-7 | TRBV12-5 | TRBD1 | TGTGCTAGTGGTCGGACAGGGGCCCCCTACGAGCAGTACTTC | CASGRTGAPYEQYF
. | TRBJ1-3 | TRBV4-2 | TRBD1 | TGTGCCAGCAGCCAGAGACCAAGCCGGGGACAGTACGCTGGAAACACCATATATTTT | CASSQRPSRGQYAGNTIYF
. | TRBJ2-3 | TRBV15 | . | TGTGCCACCAGCAGACGAGGGAGGGGGAGCACAGATACGCAGTATTTT | CATSRRGRGSTDTQYF
. | TRBJ2-3 | TRBV5-6 | TRBD2 | TGTGCCAGCAGCTCCCGTGGGTCTAGCGGGAGTTTTACAGATACGCAGTATTTT | CASSSRGSSGSFTDTQYF
. | TRBJ1-1 | TRBV28 | . | TGTGCCAGCAGTTTACGACTGTACACTGAAGCTTTCTTT | CASSLRLYTEAFF
. | TRBJ2-7 | TRBV20-1 | . | TGCAGTCCTCACGAGCAGTACTTC | CSPHEQYF
once | TRBJ2-5 | TRBV9 | . | TGTGCCAGCAGCTCACGGGGGACCGTCCAAGAGACCCAGTACTTC | CASSSRGTVQETQYF
. | TRBJ2-7 | TRBV6-5 | TRBD1 | TGTGCCAGCAGTTGGGGGACAGGCGACAGGGGCTACGAGCAGTACTTC | CASSWGTGDRGYEQYF
few | TRBJ1-5 | TRBV28 | . | TGTGCCAGCAGCAGAGACAGGCTGGGGACCCAGCATTTT | CASSRDRLGTQHF
once | TRBJ2-7 | TRBV13 | TRBD2 | TGTGCCAGCAGCCCGCCCGATAGACTAGCGGGAGTAAGAAACGAGCAGTACTTC | CASSPPDRLAGVRNEQYF
. | TRBJ2-5 | TRBV4-3 | TRBD2 | TGCGCCAGCAGCCAAGCGGGACTAGCGGGAGTCAGTGGCGGGGACCAAGAGACCCAGTACTTC | CASSQAGLAGVSGGDQETQYF
. | TRBJ2-1 | TRBV4-3 | TRBD2 | TGCGCCAGCAGCCAAGACCCACTAGCGGGCCATTACAATGAGCAGTTCTTC | CASSQDPLAGHYNEQFF
. | TRBJ2-1 | TRBV15 | TRBD2 | TGTGCCACCAGCCGAGGGACTAGCGGGCCCTACAATGAGCAGTTCTTC | CATSRGTSGPYNEQFF
. | TRBJ2-7 | TRBV5-4 | . | TGTGCCAGCAGCTTCACCCCACGTTACGAGCAGTACTTC | CASSFTPRYEQYF
. | TRBJ1-2 | TRBV6-1 | . | TGTGCCAGCAGTGAAGGGGGGAGGGCAGGACGTCTTGGGGGCTACACCTTC | CASSEGGRAGRLGGYTF
. | TRBJ2-7 | TRBV7-2 | TRBD2 | TGTGCCAGCAGCTTAATAGCGGGAGAGTACGAGCAGTACTTC | CASSLIAGEYEQYF
. | TRBJ1-2 | TRBV4-3 | . | TGCGCCAGCAGCCAAGATGGGGGGGACTATGGCTACACCTTC | CASSQDGGDYGYTF
. | TRBJ2-1 | TRBV6-6 | TRBD2 | TGTGCCAGCAGTTATTACGCTGCGGGAGGGAGTAATGAGCAGTTCTTC | CASSYYAAGGSNEQFF
. | TRBJ2-7 | TRBV19 | . | TGTGCCAGTACCGGGAACAATGGCTACGAGCAGTACTTC | CASTGNNGYEQYF
. | TRBJ1-2 | TRBV2 | . | TGTGCCAGCAGTACAGATTCCCTCTATGGCTACACCTTC | CASSTDSLYGYTF
. | TRBJ2-5 | TRBV4-1 | . | TGCGCCAGCAGCCAAGTTTCACCCGGGACTCCCCACCAAGAGACCCAGTACTTC | CASSQVSPGTPHQETQYF
. | TRBJ1-1 | TRBV7-7 | . | TGTGCTAGCAGCCCAAGGGCGGGCAGGGGCAATACTGAAGCTTTCTTT | CASSPRAGRGNTEAFF
. | TRBJ1-1 | TRBV28 | . | TGTGCCAGCAGTTTAGGCCAGGGTTGGGAAGCTTTCTTT | CASSLGQGWEAFF
. | TRBJ2-7 | TRBV5-1 | . | TGCGCCAGCAGCTTCTCCGGGATCCTCTACGAGCAGTACTTC | CASSFSGILYEQYF
. | TRBJ2-4 | TRBV28 | TRBD2 | TGTGCCAGCAGTCCTCGACTAGCAAGAGAAAACATTCAGTACTTC | CASSPRLARENIQYF
. | TRBJ1-4 | TRBV15 | TRBD1 | TGTGCCACCAGCAGAGGACAGGGGAAGAGGAATGAAAAACTGTTTTTT | CATSRGQGKRNEKLFF
. | TRBJ2-1 | TRBV11-2 | TRBD2 | TGTGCCAGCAGCGCCCGGACTAGCGGGGGTTACAATGAGCAGTTCTTC | CASSARTSGGYNEQFF
. | TRBJ2-3 | TRBV27 | TRBD2 | TGTGCCAGCAGTTCCCACCCTCAGCGGGAGGGCCTCGATACGCAGTATTTT | CASSSHPQREGLDTQYF
. | TRBJ2-5 | TRBV10-3 | TRBD2 | TGTGCCATCAGTGAGTCAAGCGGGAGAGGGGAGACCCAGTACTTC | CAISESSGRGETQYF
. | TRBJ2-5 | TRBV4-1 | . | TGCGCCAGCAGCCAAGTCGGGGATGGGGGCGGAATAGAGACCCAGTACTTC | CASSQVGDGGGIETQYF
once | TRBJ1-1 | TRBV19 | TRBD1 | TGTGCCAGTAACCCTGAGGGCAGGGGGAACACTGAGGCTTTCTTT | CASNPEGRGNTEAFF
few | TRBJ2-2 | TRBV5-6 | TRBD2 | TGTGCCAGCAGCTTGGCGGGAGGGACCACCGGGGAGCTGTTTTTT | CASSLAGGTTGELFF
once | TRBJ2-3 | TRBV7-6 | TRBD1 | TGTGCCAGCAGCTCAACGACAGGGGGCCGAGCAGATACGCAGTATTTT | CASSSTTGGRADTQYF
. | TRBJ2-7 | TRBV27 | TRBD1 | TGTGCCAGCAGTCCGACAGGGTTCCACGAGCAGTACTTC | CASSPTGFHEQYF
. | TRBJ2-7 | TRBV21-1 | . | TGTGCCAGCAGCAAAGGGGGGGACGGACCCTACGAGCAGTACTTC | CASSKGGDGPYEQYF
. | TRBJ2-3 | TRBV4-1 | . | TGCGCCAGCAGCCAGAGGGTGACCGATACGCAGTATTTT | CASSQRVTDTQYF
once | TRBJ2-1 | TRBV27 | TRBD2 | TGTGCCAGCTCCCACCCCCGCGGGGGGGGGATAGAACAGTTCTTC | CASSHPRGGGIEQFF
. | TRBJ1-1 | TRBV5-1 | . | TGCGCCAGCAGCCGGGGCACTGAAGCTTTCTTT | CASSRGTEAFF
. | TRBJ2-3 | TRBV18 | TRBD2 | TGTGCCAGCTCCGACGTGGGGGGGGCAGATACGCAGTATTTT | CASSDVGGADTQYF
. | TRBJ1-2 | TRBV28 | TRBD1 | TGTGCCAGCAGTTTCCACCGACCGACAGGGGTGGTGGGTGGCTACACCTTC | CASSFHRPTGVVGGYTF